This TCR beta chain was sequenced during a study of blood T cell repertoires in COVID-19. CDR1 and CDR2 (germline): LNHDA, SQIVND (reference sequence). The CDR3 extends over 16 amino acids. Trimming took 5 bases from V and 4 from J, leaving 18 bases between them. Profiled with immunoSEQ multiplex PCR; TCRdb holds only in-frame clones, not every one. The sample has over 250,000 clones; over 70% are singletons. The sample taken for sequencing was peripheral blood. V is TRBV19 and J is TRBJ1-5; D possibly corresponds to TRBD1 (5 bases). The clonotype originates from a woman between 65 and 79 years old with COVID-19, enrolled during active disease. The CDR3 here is CASSFASRAGNQPQHF. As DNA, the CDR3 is TGTGCCAGTAGTTTCGCCTCCAGGGCAGGGAATCAGCCCCAGCATTTT.